The rows below give T cell receptor beta chains drawn from one sample of a study of cytomegalovirus exposure and HLA in healthy donors. Assay: immunoSEQ multiplex PCR; the TCRdb copy retains only in-frame clones and omits some. The table for this sample gives 150,000 to 250,000 clones. Sequenced: PBMCs. The receptors derive from a boy younger than 18 in good health and CMV-seronegative. CDR3s leave out the opening cysteine and the closing phenylalanine or tryptophan.

TRBV27	TRBJ1-5	ASRTQGRGNQPQH
TRBV5-3	TRBJ1-5	ARSYGTGNQPQP
TRBV7-9	TRBJ2-7	ASSLSQGNYEQY
TRBV7-2	TRBJ2-1	ASSLDEAEQF
TRBV5-1	TRBJ2-4	ASSFTSGGHIQY
TRBV2	TRBJ2-5	ASIRETQY
TRBV7-9	TRBJ1-6	ASSLQPGDSPLH
TRBV2	TRBJ1-5	ASTDDRNSNQPQH
TRBV5-4	TRBJ2-2	ASSTTSGGGTGELF
TRBV9	TRBJ2-1	ASSGMDSLVNEQF
TRBV5-1	TRBJ2-1	ASSQGTRINEQF
TRBV15	TRBJ1-6	ATSRSATGFYNSPLH
TRBV10-3	TRBJ1-1	AISGQAINTEAF
TRBV2	TRBJ1-1	ASSYGITEAF
TRBV6-1	TRBJ1-1	ASRRIESSNTEAF
TRBV25-1	TRBJ1-2	ASSERGGIRGYT
TRBV7-3	TRBJ2-1	ASSYSGGNEQF
TRBV4-2	TRBJ1-1	ASSQDMGRYNTEAF
TRBV29-1	TRBJ1-5	SAVDRENQPQH
TRBV10-3	TRBJ1-2	AIEATGGGYGYT
TRBV7-2	TRBJ2-3	ASSWLAGGRGTDTQY
TRBV6-5	TRBJ1-5	ASRPTSNQPQH
TRBV27	TRBJ2-7	ASSLGRDSYEQY
TRBV7-2	TRBJ2-3	ASSPQGSLNTQY
TRBV11-3	TRBJ1-1	ASSLRQGTEAF
TRBV7-2	TRBJ2-3	ASSLAAGGADTQY
TRBV19	TRBJ2-7	ASRIGTASYEQY
TRBV2	TRBJ1-5	ASSVFGQQNQPQH
TRBV7-2	TRBJ2-5	ASSPSETQY